The 23 T cell receptor beta chains below were found in one sample sequenced in a study of blood T cells in healthy people across ages (dated by TCRdb to 2015 to 2017). Library prep was done by 5' RACE. The reads were generated on an Illumina HiSeq 2500. A second PCR of about 6 to 11 cycles was run with a J-beta primer mix and a sample-barcoded 5' primer. TCRdb reanalyzed the raw reads on its own, using fastp at Q25 for trimming and MiXCR for clone calling, and kept in-frame beta chains. Every entry covers one CDR3 protein and lists the most common genes and DNA from its rows. This sample gives around 970,000 distinct CDR3 sequences in total; roughly 51% of them show up just once. The ten biggest clones cover about a fifth of the sample. The specimen was blood. Receptors originate from a woman aged 60 to 75 in good health.

This clonotype was seen a few times. The chain joins TRBV20-1 to TRBJ1-5, with a possible D match to TRBD1 (6 bases). The V end was cut by 1 base, the J end by 4 bases, with 14 bases between. The CDR3 extends over 15 amino acids. In germline, CDR1 is DFQATT, CDR2 SNEGSKA (reference sequence). In nucleotides, the CDR3 is TGCAGTGCTAGAGCTCCCGGGACACGAAATCAGCCCCAGCATTTT. Protein: CSARAPGTRNQPQHF.

This clonotype was seen ten or more times. The genes are TRBV29-1 and TRBJ2-3; maybe TRBD2 (5 bases). CDR1 is SQVTM and CDR2 is ANQGSEA in the germline V gene. The CDR3 contains 13 residues. The V and J ends lost 1 base and 6 bases respectively, with 11 bases between them. The CDR3 nucleotides read TGCAGCGTTGAAGTCGCGGGTGGCGATACGCAGTATTTT. This codes for CSVEVAGGDTQYF.

The gene calls are TRBV2 and TRBJ2-3; maybe TRBD2 (5 bases). Looked up from germline, CDR1 is SNHLY and CDR2 is FYNNEI. The V and J ends lost 4 bases and 0 bases respectively, with 11 bases between them. This CDR3 is 15 amino acids long. CDR3 DNA: TGTGCCAGCAGTGTTTCTAGCCCTAGCACAGATACGCAGTATTTT. This sequence encodes CASSVSSPSTDTQYF. Full variable domain (remainder filled in from reference TRBV2 and TRBJ2-3): EPEVTQTPSHQVTQMGQEVILRCVPISNHLYFYWYRQILGQKVEFLVSFYNNEISEKSEIFDDQFSVERPDGSNFTLKIRSTKLEDSAMYFCASSVSSPSTDTQYFGPGTRLTVL.

This clonotype was seen once. One junction end does not reproduce the germline sequence, and a read error may be involved. The gene calls are TRBV12-3 or TRBV12-4 and TRBJ1-5, with a possible D match to TRBD1 (6 bases). The CDR3 runs 15 residues. The CDR3 reads CVSSSQGLGNQPQHF. CDR3 bases: TGTGTCAGCAGTTCACAGGGCCTGGGCAATCAGCCCCAGCATTTT.

The CDR3 is CASGLVAGGVETQYF. For the CDR3, the DNA is TGTGCTAGTGGTTTGGTGGCAGGTGGCGTGGAGACCCAGTACTTC. V and J are TRBV12-5 and TRBJ2-5; D unclear. The CDR3 length is 15 residues. V shed 0 bases and J shed 5 bases, with 13 bases lying between them. Germline values: CDR1 LGHNT, CDR2 FRNRAP.

The chain recombines TRBV5-1 with TRBJ2-5, with D uncertain. The CDR3 length is 17 residues. V was trimmed by 0 bases and J by 0 bases, leaving 15 bases between them. Germline CDR1 and CDR2: SGHRS and YFSETQ. CDR3 amino acids: CASSLARSGSYQETQYF. CDR3 coding DNA: TGCGCCAGCAGCTTGGCGCGGTCGGGCTCGTACCAAGAGACCCAGTACTTC.

This chain joins TRBV12-3 or TRBV12-4 and TRBJ2-3, with D uncertain. The CDR3 spans 15 residues. The V and J ends lost 6 bases and 3 bases respectively, with 16 bases between them. CDR3 nucleotides: TGTGCCAGCAGCCCGACTCCATTACCTACAGATACGCAGTATTTT. Protein sequence: CASSPTPLPTDTQYF.

Comments on this clonotype: Germline is not matched at one junction end, which may reflect a read error. The V and J genes are TRBV11-2 and TRBJ2-7; maybe TRBD2 (6 bases). Germline V gene lookup returns CDR1 SGHAT and CDR2 FQNNGV. The CDR3 spans 14 residues. CDR3 sequence: CACSFSGNSYEQYF. The CDR3 DNA reads as TGTGCCTGCAGCTTTAGCGGAAACTCCTACGAGCAGTACTTC.

The chain combines TRBV5-1 with TRBJ2-2, with D perhaps matching TRBD1 (7 bases). V lost 3 bases to trimming and J lost 0 bases, with 12 bases between them. This CDR3 is 16 amino acids long. Germline CDR1 reads SGHRS; CDR2 reads YFSETQ. CDR3 sequence: CASSSRGVANTGELFF. The CDR3 DNA is TGCGCCAGCAGCTCCAGGGGGGTAGCGAACACCGGGGAGCTGTTTTTT.

This clonotype appeared a single time. V usage is TRBV27 and J usage is TRBJ2-7; D possibly corresponds to TRBD2 (6 bases). The germline V and J ends were trimmed by 8 bases and 3 bases, with 14 bases remaining between them. This CDR3 has 13 amino acids. Germline V gene lookup returns CDR1 MNHEY and CDR2 SMNVEV (reference sequence). This chain's CDR3 is CASGGLNFYEQYF. The CDR3 DNA follows: TGTGCCAGCGGGGGACTGAACTTCTACGAGCAGTACTTC.

V is TRBV15 and J is TRBJ1-2; D is ambiguous. This CDR3 has 15 residues. The germline V gene has CDR1 LNHNV and CDR2 YYDKDF (reference sequence). V shed 9 bases and J shed 2 bases, with 19 bases lying between them. CDR3 sequence reads: CATLPGLLGNYGYTF. CDR3 bases: TGTGCCACTCTACCCGGACTTCTCGGGAACTATGGCTACACCTTC.

The chain joins TRBV28 to TRBJ1-2; D call uncertain. Germline CDR1 is MDHEN and CDR2 is SYDVKM. V lost 8 bases and J 4 bases, leaving 8 bases between the germline ends. The CDR3 sequence is 11 residues long. This chain's CDR3 is CASQNLYGYTF. For the CDR3, the DNA is TGTGCCAGCCAGAACCTCTATGGCTACACCTTC.

This clonotype was observed a few times. The chain carries TRBV10-2 and TRBJ2-7, with 13 bases that match TRBD2. Germline CDR1 is WSHSY and CDR2 is SAAADI. The junction had 6 bases not matched to a gene; V was cut back by 8 bases and J by 2 bases. The CDR3 runs 15 residues. Here the CDR3 reads CASGGLAGRPYEQYF. CDR3 DNA: TGCGCCAGCGGGGGACTAGCGGGAAGACCCTACGAGCAGTACTTC.

This clonotype was counted only a few times. Just one base apart from a much larger clone, this may be a read error. The genes are TRBV11-2 and TRBJ2-3, with D uncertain. Germline loops: CDR1 SGHAT, CDR2 FQNNGV. V gave up 5 bases and J gave up 2 bases, with 5 bases separating them. The CDR3 covers 12 residues. The CDR3 here is CASSMFTDTQYF. The DNA for the CDR3 is TGTGCCAGCAGCATGTTCACAGATACGCAGTATTTT. Drawing the rest from reference TRBV11-2 and TRBJ2-3, the complete variable domain is EAGVAQSPRYKIIEKRQSVAFWCNPISGHATLYWYQQILGQGPKLLIQFQNNGVVDDSQLPKDRFSAERLKGVDSTLKIQPAKLEDSAVYLCASSMFTDTQYFGPGTRLTVL.

The V gene is TRBV4-1, the J gene TRBJ2-2, with D unclear. CDR1 and CDR2 from the germline V gene are MGHRA and YSYEKL. The length of the CDR3 is 14 residues. Trimming stripped 4 bases from V and 3 bases from J, with 9 bases between. This CDR3 is CASSLLRDTGELFF. DNA for the CDR3: TGCGCCAGCAGCCTTTTAAGGGACACCGGGGAGCTGTTTTTT.

This clonotype has a handful of counts. V and J are TRBV6-2 or TRBV6-3 and TRBJ1-5; 9 bases match TRBD1. This CDR3 comprises 18 residues. Germline V lookup: CDR1 MNHEY, CDR2 SVGEGT. J lost 6 bases, V lost 5 bases, and 17 bases had no gene match. CDR3 in DNA: TGTGCCAGCAGTGAGGGACAGGGCTCAATGACGTCTGGTCAGCCCCAGCATTTT. Translation: CASSEGQGSMTSGQPQHF.

This sequence joins TRBV4-1 and TRBJ2-4, with no clear D. Germline V gene sequence: CDR1 MGHRA, CDR2 YSYEKL. The V end lost 6 bases, the J end lost 1 base, and 13 bases lay between the germline ends. The CDR3 loop spans 15 amino acids. The CDR3 DNA sequence: TGCGCCAGCAGACCATCGGTATTCGCCAAAAACATTCAGTACTTC. Translating it yields CASRPSVFAKNIQYF.

The chain is built from TRBV7-9 and TRBJ1-2, with TRBD1 as a possible D gene (5 bases). The CDR3 is made up of 14 amino acids. The ends were cut back, 4 bases at V and 4 bases at J, with 13 bases in the middle. The germline V gene encodes CDR1 SEHNR and CDR2 FQNEAQ (reference sequence). The CDR3 region has the DNA TGTGCCAGCAGCTATGATGACAGTATCTATGGCTACACCTTC. Amino acids: CASSYDDSIYGYTF.

The rearrangement links TRBV2 to TRBJ2-2; 7 bases fit TRBD2. This CDR3 has 15 residues. The junction had 9 bases not matched to a gene; V was cut back by 6 bases and J by 5 bases. Germline V gene data show CDR1 as SNHLY and CDR2 as FYNNEI. The CDR3 is CASRGAGVGTGELFF. The DNA of the CDR3 is TGTGCCAGCAGAGGGGCGGGAGTCGGTACCGGGGAGCTGTTTTTT.

The DNA of the CDR3 is TGTGCCAGCCGGGACTGGAGTGGGGAGACCCAGTACTTC. The encoded protein is CASRDWSGETQYF. The chain combines TRBV7-8 with TRBJ2-5; D perhaps matches TRBD2 (6 bases). CDR3 size: 13 residues. V was pared by 8 bases and J by 5 bases, with 15 bases between. Germline V gene lookup returns CDR1 SGHVS and CDR2 FQNEAQ.

This sequence joins TRBV10-3 and TRBJ2-5, with 10 bases that match TRBD1. Germline V gene data show CDR1 as ENHRY and CDR2 as SYGVKD. V dropped 8 bases and J dropped 11; count of bases not matched to a gene: 14. The CDR3 runs 14 residues. CDR3 protein: CAIGTRQGAGSQYF. The DNA for the CDR3 is TGTGCCATCGGAACGAGACAGGGGGCGGGTTCTCAGTACTTC.

CDR3 in amino acids: CSALPPWREFDNEQFF. In nucleotides, the CDR3 is TGCAGTGCTCTCCCACCTTGGCGGGAGTTCGACAATGAGCAGTTCTTC. This chain connects TRBV20-1 to TRBJ2-1; 7 bases are a match to TRBD2. V shed 5 bases and J 5 bases; nucleotides not matched to a gene: 15. From germline, CDR1 is DFQATT and CDR2 SNEGSKA (reference sequence). The CDR3 consists of 16 residues.

This clonotype showed up just a few times. The chain is built from TRBV15 and TRBJ2-4; D is perhaps TRBD2 (5 bases). Trimming cost V 1 base and J 0 bases, with 13 bases left between them. The germline CDR1 and CDR2 sequences are LNHNV and YYDKDF (reference sequence). This CDR3 contains 17 residues. The CDR3 DNA sequence: TGTGCCACCAGCAGAGGTGGACTGACTATAGCCAAAAACATTCAGTACTTC. It codes for CATSRGGLTIAKNIQYF.